This T cell receptor beta chain is drawn from a study of blood T cells in healthy people across ages (dated by TCRdb to between 2015 and 2017). About the investigation overall: In model experiments, roughly one uniquely barcoded TCR beta cDNA molecule per two T cells was captured by template switching. Donors of different ages were randomly distributed across sequencing lanes to avoid experimental bias. Two additional independent replicas of 1 million unique cDNA reads from the same blood draw were analyzed for two donors (one aged 18 to 30 and one aged 80 or older). The donors were divided into four age groups: young (average about 16 years), middle-aged (about 41), aged (approximately 64) and long-lived (82). Age-related changes in TCR beta repertoire diversity were measured in the study by deep sequencing normalized with unique cDNA molecular identifiers. Findings and caveats that apply to the study as a whole: Observed TCR beta diversity per million T cells fell roughly linearly with age, and a significant reduction was already apparent by age about 36. Estimates of total diversity based on one million sequenced T cells were considered lower bounds and underestimates. Compared with the aged group, the long-lived group had more naive CD4+ T cells, fewer expanded clones and increased TCR diversity, suggesting age selection. There was a strong correlation between observed TCR beta diversity and the percentage of naive T cells measured by flow cytometry. Since profiling was done on bulk unsorted PBMCs, naive and antigen-experienced compartments could not be conclusively compared. Because donor CMV infection status was unknown, age-related changes in expanded clonotypes were potentially confounded.

With respect to this clonotype: The antigen this receptor binds is unknown. Per-nucleotide qualities are absent, and no much larger clonotype sits a single base away.

Library prep was done by 5' RACE. Instrument on record: Illumina HiSeq 2500. The second PCR ran for roughly 7 to 11 cycles and used a J-beta primer mix along with a sample-barcoded 5' primer. Each TCR beta cDNA molecule received a unique molecular identifier from a template-switch 5' adaptor carrying 12 random nucleotides. At least 3 million CDR3-containing paired-end reads were obtained from each sample. First-strand cDNA was synthesized from all RNA with the Mint cDNA synthesis kit, primed by a TRBC-specific oligonucleotide. After uracil-DNA glycosylase treatment, a first 18-cycle PCR used universal primers M1SS and BC2_uni_R on all cDNA. Per the original workflow: Normalization of each sample was performed by random selection of 1 million high-quality reads, each carrying a distinct molecular identifier. Instead of being binned into consensus sequences, reads that shared molecular identifiers were thrown out. MiTCR, set to a Q25 quality threshold and the strictest error-elimination algorithm, was used for CDR3 identification, clonotype clustering and error correction. A nonparametric unseen species model with Euler transformation was used to estimate a lower bound on total TCR beta diversity. The raw public reads went through TCRdb reprocessing: fastp at Q25, MiXCR clone calling, in-frame beta chains kept. Each entry merges the rows of one CDR3 protein and shows their most common DNA and genes. The V and J calls were not made by the authors but by TCRdb's processing. This sample comprises about 640,000 distinct CDR3 sequences, approximately 30% of them detected only once. The ten largest clonotypes hold 15% to 18% of the sample.

The CDR3 covers 17 residues, taking in both the cysteine and the phenylalanine. Here the CDR3 DNA is all that survives: 51 bases in frame from base 1. CDR1 is given as SGHAT and CDR2 as FQNNGV, both from the germline V gene. V drops 1 base and J drops 4 bases, leaving 19 bases in between. Donors were 40 or so systemically healthy Caucasian individuals from Russia aged about 6 to 100 years. Ten milliliters of peripheral blood were collected from each donor into EDTA-treated Vacutainer tubes. PBMCs were isolated by Ficoll-Paque density-gradient centrifugation, with at least 6 million obtained per sample. Total RNA, at least 6 micrograms per sample, was extracted from PBMCs with Trizol reagent. The percentages of naive CD45RAhigh/CD27high T cells were determined by flow cytometry on a PBMC aliquot from every donor.

The specimen sequenced was blood. Rearrangement joined TRBV11-2 to TRBJ1-2; perhaps TRBD1 is the D gene, with 5 bases matching. This clonotype was sampled from a woman of 80 years or more in good health. The CDR3 reads as follows: CASSLGAEQGFPYGYTF. The sequence in DNA is TGTGCCAGCAGCTTAGGGGCCGAGCAGGGTTTCCCCTATGGCTACACCTTC.